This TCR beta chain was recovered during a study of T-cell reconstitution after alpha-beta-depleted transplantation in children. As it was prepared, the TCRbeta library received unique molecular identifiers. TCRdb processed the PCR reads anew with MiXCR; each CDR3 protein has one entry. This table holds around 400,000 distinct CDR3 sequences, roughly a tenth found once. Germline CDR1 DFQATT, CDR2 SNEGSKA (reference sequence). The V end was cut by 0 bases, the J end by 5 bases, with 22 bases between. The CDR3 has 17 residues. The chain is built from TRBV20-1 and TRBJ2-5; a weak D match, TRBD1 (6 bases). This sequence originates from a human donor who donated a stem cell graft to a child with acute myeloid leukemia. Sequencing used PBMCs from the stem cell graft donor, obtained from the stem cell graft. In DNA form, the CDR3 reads TGCAGTGCTAGAGATGTTTCGCGGGCGGCAGGGGTGGAGACCCAGTACTTC. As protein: CSARDVSRAAGVETQYF.